This T cell receptor (beta chain) was sequenced during a study of T cell repertoires in cytomegalovirus infection. Study in general: CMV epitopes that were recently identified and HLA-C-restricted were used alongside well-studied HLA-B-restricted ones.

MiXCR, run by TCRdb on the reads, gives a single entry per CDR3 protein. In the table there are 700,000 to 850,000 distinct CDR3 sequences, around a third of which are singletons. V was cut by 1 base and J by 9 bases, with 20 bases left in between. The germline CDR1 and CDR2 sequences are MGHRA and YSYEKL. This CDR3 has 16 residues. About this clonotype: Its specificity is unknown.

The chain recombines TRBV4-1 with TRBJ2-3; D is perhaps TRBD2 (5 bases). The clonotype was recovered from a human donor in good health (CMV status not recorded). Some clones in this sample may be carry-over from other donors' samples. The sample was cultured CD8+ T cells from PBMCs, taken from culture after CMV antigen stimulation. The CDR3 coding sequence is TGCGCCAGCAGCCAAGGCACGGGATCTTATTTGGGCACGCAGTATTTT. This gives the protein CASSQGTGSYLGTQYF.